One T cell receptor beta chain is described in this entry. Its target is unknown. Reverse transcription of roughly 0.45 to 1 ug RNA used random hexamers. TCRdb ran MiXCR on the immunoSEQ multiplex PCR reads and lists one entry per CDR3 protein. The sample has 150,000 to 200,000 distinct CDR3 sequences; 91% are singletons. The data derive from a study of CD8 T cells in Susac syndrome. Study observations and caveats: In Susac syndrome, CD4+ T cell repertoires lacked any clonal expansion.

From blood CD8+ and CD4+ T cells, TCR beta sequences were generated. TEMRA cells were FACS-enriched, with CD8+ and CD4+ T cells isolated negatively. This TCR derives from a human donor with Susac syndrome. Sequenced sample: CD4+ T cells from PBMCs.

The CDR3 reads CASSLGLNSNQPQHF. The DNA for the CDR3 is TGCGCCAGCAGCTTGGGACTCAATAGCAATCAGCCCCAGCATTTT. V is TRBV5-1 and J is TRBJ1-5; no reliable D call. CDR1 is SGHRS and CDR2 is YFSETQ in the germline V gene. This CDR3 contains 15 residues. The V and J ends lost 0 bases and 0 bases respectively, with 7 bases between them.